The rows below give T cell receptor beta chains drawn from one sample of a study of blood T cell repertoires in COVID-19. Data came from immunoSEQ multiplex PCR; TCRdb stores just in-frame clones and leaves some out. The data show around 300,000 clones, under 90% seen once. The sample comprised PBMCs or T cells enriched from blood (not recorded which). These receptors were obtained from a woman in her thirties or forties who had recovered from COVID-19. Each CDR3 is given with its conserved first and last residue. D genes are given only for firm matches. Expanded clones get a size class; other rows say once, few or many, or leave the size out.

j_call clone_size d_call v_call cdr3_aa cdr3_nt
TRBJ1-5 - - TRBV19 CASSRRDNQPQHF TGTGCCAGTAGTCGCAGGGATAATCAGCCCCAGCATTTT
TRBJ1-1 - - TRBV9 CASSVTGPVFHEAFF TGTGCCAGCAGCGTTACAGGGCCAGTCTTCCACGAAGCTTTCTTT
TRBJ2-2 once - TRBV5-1 CASREGSPGELFF TGCGCCAGCAGGGAGGGCAGTCCCGGGGAGCTGTTTTTT
TRBJ1-4 - TRBD1 TRBV27 CASSLDRANEKLFF TGTGCCAGCAGTTTAGACAGGGCAAATGAAAAACTGTTTTTT
TRBJ1-5 - - TRBV6-1 CASSEFGIEGNQPQHF TGTGCCAGCAGTGAATTCGGGATAGAGGGCAATCAGCCCCAGCATTTT
TRBJ1-4 - TRBD1 TRBV11-2 CASSLDRGTNEKLFF TGTGCCAGCAGCCTGGACAGGGGCACTAATGAAAAACTGTTTTTT
TRBJ1-2 - - TRBV7-9 CASSLGGGQANYGYTF TGTGCCAGCAGCTTAGGGGGAGGTCAGGCGAACTATGGCTACACCTTC
TRBJ1-2 - - TRBV3-1/TRBV3-2 CASSPESAGAGYGYTF TGTGCCAGCAGCCCAGAATCCGCGGGGGCGGGCTATGGCTACACCTTC
TRBJ1-2 - TRBD1 TRBV12-3/TRBV12-4 CASSPGQGPGYTF TGTGCCAGCAGCCCAGGACAGGGCCCTGGCTACACCTTC
TRBJ2-7 - TRBD2 TRBV5-1 CASSQIGGQAGETYEQYF TGCGCCAGCAGCCAGATCGGGGGTCAAGCGGGGGAAACCTACGAGCAGTACTTC
TRBJ1-2 - - TRBV21-1 CASSKGGQGPKLNYGYTF TGTGCCAGCAGCAAAGGGGGACAGGGCCCGAAATTAAACTATGGCTACACCTTC
TRBJ1-2 - TRBD1 TRBV5-4 CASSTPTGGTPGGYTF TGTGCCAGCAGCACACCGACAGGGGGCACCCCGGGTGGCTACACCTTC
TRBJ2-1 - TRBD1 TRBV24-1 CATSDPRTGGDEQFF TGTGCCACCAGTGATCCACGGACAGGAGGCGATGAGCAGTTCTTC
TRBJ2-7 - TRBD1 TRBV6-5 CASSPWGTGGHEQYF TGTGCCAGCAGCCCCTGGGGGACAGGGGGCCACGAGCAGTACTTC
TRBJ1-2 - - TRBV4-2 CASSHENNYGYTF TGTGCCAGCAGCCACGAGAATAACTATGGCTACACCTTC
TRBJ1-6 - - TRBV6-4 CASSDVRGSPLHF TGTGCCAGCAGTGACGTTAGGGGATCACCCCTCCACTTT
TRBJ2-7 - - TRBV28 CASSSIQGTTYEQYF TGTGCCAGCAGTAGTATCCAGGGGACTACCTACGAGCAGTACTTC
TRBJ2-1 - - TRBV29-1 CSILGDTRSYNEQFF TGCAGCATCCTGGGGGACACGCGCTCCTACAATGAGCAGTTCTTC
TRBJ2-7 - TRBD1 TRBV19 CASSIIPGTAYEQYF TGTGCCAGTAGTATAATTCCCGGGACAGCGTACGAGCAGTACTTC
TRBJ2-3 - TRBD1 TRBV7-8 CASRTTGGDTQYF TGTGCCAGCAGGACTACAGGGGGAGATACGCAGTATTTT
TRBJ2-1 - - TRBV5-4 CASSPTAGALYNEQFF TGTGCCAGCAGCCCTACGGCGGGGGCCCTCTACAATGAGCAGTTCTTC
TRBJ2-7 - TRBD2 TRBV18 CASSLQGGRGEQYF TGTGCCAGCTCCCTCCAGGGCGGGAGGGGCGAGCAGTACTTC
TRBJ2-7 - TRBD1 TRBV2 CASRARTGENYEQYF TGTGCCAGCAGAGCCAGGACAGGGGAGAACTACGAGCAGTACTTC
TRBJ2-7 few - TRBV11-3 CASSLIAGSEQYF TGTGCCAGCAGCTTAATTGCGGGGTCCGAGCAGTACTTC
TRBJ2-3 - TRBD2 TRBV6-1 CASSERSWRENADTQYF TGTGCCAGCAGTGAACGATCCTGGCGGGAGAACGCAGATACGCAGTATTTT
TRBJ2-1 - TRBD2 TRBV5-8 CASSLGIAGVSREEQFF TGTGCCAGCAGCTTGGGCATAGCGGGAGTATCCAGGGAGGAGCAGTTCTTC
TRBJ1-6 - - TRBV7-6 CASSKSGHQLSPLHF TGTGCCAGCAGTAAGTCGGGACATCAATTATCACCCCTCCACTTT
TRBJ1-2 - - TRBV6-6 CASSLQAGAYGYTF TGTGCCAGCAGTCTGCAGGCAGGGGCATATGGCTACACCTTC
TRBJ1-2 once - TRBV19 CASRTGATSGTTAYGYTF TGTGCCAGTAGGACAGGCGCAACATCCGGTACTACAGCCTATGGCTACACCTTC
TRBJ2-7 - - TRBV19 CATMYGVGSYEQYF TGTGCCACCATGTACGGGGTCGGGTCCTACGAGCAGTACTTC
TRBJ2-5 - - TRBV7-9 CASSLNSPQETQYF TGTGCCAGCAGCTTAAACAGTCCCCAAGAGACCCAGTACTTC
TRBJ1-1 - - TRBV6-5 CASSPDRPPSITLF TGTGCCAGCAGCCCCGACAGGCCCCCATCAATAACTTTGTTT
TRBJ1-3 - - TRBV18 CASSPRAEVGNTIYF TGTGCCAGCTCACCCCGGGCGGAGGTTGGAAACACCATATATTTT
TRBJ2-1 - TRBD2 TRBV4-2 CASSQELTSGPIQGQFF TGTGCCAGCAGCCAAGAGTTGACTAGCGGCCCCATCCAAGGGCAGTTCTTC
TRBJ1-2 - - TRBV9 CASSNLGGGGYTF TGTGCCAGCAGCAACTTAGGGGGGGGTGGCTACACCTTC
TRBJ1-1 once TRBD1 TRBV5-1 CASSLATTGSGAEAFF TGCGCCAGCAGCTTGGCGACGACAGGGTCGGGGGCCGAAGCTTTCTTT
TRBJ1-6 - - TRBV6-1 CASSERPTGSPLHF TGTGCCAGCAGTGAAAGGCCTACGGGGTCACCCCTCCACTTT
TRBJ1-1 - - TRBV6-1 CASSASAGVSNTEAFF TGTGCCAGCAGTGCCAGCGCAGGGGTTTCGAACACTGAAGCTTTCTTT
TRBJ1-1 - - TRBV7-2 CASSLGGPLSTEAFF TGTGCCAGCAGCTTGGGGGGGCCTCTGAGCACTGAAGCTTTCTTT
TRBJ2-6 - - TRBV19 CASRTANVLTF TGTGCCAGTCGGACAGCCAACGTCCTGACTTTC
TRBJ1-1 - TRBD1 TRBV19 CASTHRGLMTTEAFF TGTGCCAGTACCCACAGGGGGCTCATGACCACTGAAGCTTTCTTT
TRBJ2-1 once - TRBV5-1 CASDVMGSSSYNEQFF TGCGCCAGCGACGTAATGGGCAGCAGCTCCTACAATGAGCAGTTCTTC
TRBJ2-3 - - TRBV5-6 CASSKPTDYTDTQYF TGTGCCAGCAGTAAACCGACAGATTACACAGATACGCAGTATTTT
TRBJ2-3 - TRBD2 TRBV20-1 CSASGASGLPDTQYF TGCAGTGCTAGTGGGGCTAGCGGGCTGCCAGATACGCAGTATTTT
TRBJ2-2 - TRBD1 TRBV7-9 CASPTGGSTGELFF TGTGCCAGCCCGACAGGGGGATCGACCGGGGAGCTGTTTTTT
TRBJ1-2 - - TRBV5-5 CASSFRGNYGYTF TGTGCCAGCAGCTTTAGAGGAAACTATGGCTACACCTTC
TRBJ2-5 - - TRBV28 CASSKLQETQYF TGTGCCAGCAGTAAACTACAAGAGACCCAGTACTTC
TRBJ2-3 - - TRBV5-1 CASSRFFSDTQYF TGCGCCAGCAGCCGGTTTTTTAGTGATACGCAGTATTTT
TRBJ1-6 - - TRBV5-1 CASSRQELSSYNSPLHF TGCGCCAGCAGCCGACAAGAATTGAGCTCCTATAATTCACCCCTCCACTTT
TRBJ1-4 - TRBD1 TRBV5-1 CASSQGQLNEKLFF TGCGCCAGCAGCCAGGGACAGCTTAATGAAAAACTGTTTTTT
TRBJ1-2 - TRBD1 TRBV2 CASSESRTGLYGYTF TGTGCCAGCAGTGAAAGTAGGACAGGGTTATATGGCTACACCTTC
TRBJ1-3 - - TRBV18 CASSPISLGGSGNTIYF TGTGCCAGCTCACCAATTTCTCTGGGGGGATCTGGAAACACCATATATTTT
TRBJ2-1 - TRBD2 TRBV29-1 CSVNGLAGESYNEQFF TGCAGCGTGAACGGACTAGCGGGAGAGTCCTACAATGAGCAGTTCTTC
TRBJ2-7 - - TRBV6-2/TRBV6-3 CASSQRRRQAFSYEQYF TGTGCCAGCAGCCAACGCCGACGACAGGCCTTCTCCTACGAGCAGTACTTC
TRBJ2-1 - TRBD2 TRBV18 CASSPLSGIYNEQFF TGTGCCAGCTCACCCCTTAGCGGGATCTACAATGAGCAGTTCTTC